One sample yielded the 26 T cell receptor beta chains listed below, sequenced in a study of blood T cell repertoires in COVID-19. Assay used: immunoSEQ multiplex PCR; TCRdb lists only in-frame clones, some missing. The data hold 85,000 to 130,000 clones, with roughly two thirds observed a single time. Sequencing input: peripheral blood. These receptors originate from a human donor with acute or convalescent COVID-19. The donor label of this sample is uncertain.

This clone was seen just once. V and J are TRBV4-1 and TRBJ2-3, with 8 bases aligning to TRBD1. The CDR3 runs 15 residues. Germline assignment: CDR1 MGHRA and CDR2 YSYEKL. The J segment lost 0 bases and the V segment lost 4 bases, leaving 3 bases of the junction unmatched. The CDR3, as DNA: TGCGCCAGCAGCCGGACAGGGCGGAGCACAGATACGCAGTATTTT. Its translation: CASSRTGRSTDTQYF.

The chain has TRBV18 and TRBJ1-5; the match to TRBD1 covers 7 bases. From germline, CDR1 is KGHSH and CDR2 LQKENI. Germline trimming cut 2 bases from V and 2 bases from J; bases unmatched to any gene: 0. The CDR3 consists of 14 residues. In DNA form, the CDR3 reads TGTGCCAGCTCACCAGGGACAGGCAATCAGCCCCAGCATTTT. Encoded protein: CASSPGTGNQPQHF.

The CDR3 reads CASSSGPGPETQYF. For the CDR3, the DNA is TGTGCCAGCAGCTCCGGGCCAGGGCCAGAGACCCAGTACTTC. V usage is TRBV7-2 and J usage is TRBJ2-5; tentatively, D is TRBD1 (5 bases). Germline values: CDR1 SGHTA, CDR2 FQGNSA. Deletions cut 4 bases from V and 4 bases from J, with 13 bases between. This CDR3 contains 14 residues.

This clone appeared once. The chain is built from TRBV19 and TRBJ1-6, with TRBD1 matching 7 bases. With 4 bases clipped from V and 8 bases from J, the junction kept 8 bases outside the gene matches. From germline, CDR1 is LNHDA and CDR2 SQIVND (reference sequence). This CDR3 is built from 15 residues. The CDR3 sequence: CASSTPPGGDSPLHF. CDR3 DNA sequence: TGTGCCAGTAGTACCCCTCCAGGGGGAGATTCACCCCTCCACTTT.

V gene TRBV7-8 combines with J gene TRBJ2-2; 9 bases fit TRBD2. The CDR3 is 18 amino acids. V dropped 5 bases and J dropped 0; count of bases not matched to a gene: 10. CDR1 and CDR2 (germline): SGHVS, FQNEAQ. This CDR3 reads CASSEGGSGGPNTGELFF. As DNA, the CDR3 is TGTGCCAGCAGCGAGGGGGGTAGCGGGGGCCCGAACACCGGGGAGCTGTTTTTT.

The CDR3 region is CASRYLAGGIETQYF. Here the CDR3 DNA reads TGCGCCAGCAGATACCTAGCGGGGGGGATCGAGACCCAGTACTTC. The chain employs TRBV5-1 and TRBJ2-5; 12 nucleotides agree with TRBD2. CDR3 length equals 15 residues. V lost 5 bases to trimming and J lost 5 bases; unmatched junction nucleotides: 7. Looked up from germline, CDR1 is SGHRS and CDR2 is YFSETQ.

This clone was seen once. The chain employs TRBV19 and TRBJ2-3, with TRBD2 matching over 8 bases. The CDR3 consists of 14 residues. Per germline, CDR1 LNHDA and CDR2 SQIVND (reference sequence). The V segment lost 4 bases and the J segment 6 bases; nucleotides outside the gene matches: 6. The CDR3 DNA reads TGTGCCAGTAGTAACGGGGGGGCCCCGGATACGCAGTATTTT. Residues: CASSNGGAPDTQYF.

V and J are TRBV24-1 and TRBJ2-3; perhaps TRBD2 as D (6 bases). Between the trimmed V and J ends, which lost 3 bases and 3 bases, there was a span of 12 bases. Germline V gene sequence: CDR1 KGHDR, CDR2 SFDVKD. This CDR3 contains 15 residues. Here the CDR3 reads CATSDGRLVTDTQYF. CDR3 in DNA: TGTGCCACCAGTGATGGGAGACTAGTAACAGATACGCAGTATTTT.

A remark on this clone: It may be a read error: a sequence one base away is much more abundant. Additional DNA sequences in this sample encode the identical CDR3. The CDR3 loop is CASGQGQASGNTIYF. For the CDR3, the DNA is TGTGCTAGTGGACAAGGACAGGCCTCTGGAAACACCATATATTTT. The rearrangement links TRBV12-5 to TRBJ1-3, with TRBD1 matching over 7 bases. CDR1 and CDR2 (germline): LGHNT, FRNRAP. The CDR3 covers 15 residues. The V gene end was trimmed by 6 bases and the J gene end by 0 bases; junction bases not matched to a gene: 5.

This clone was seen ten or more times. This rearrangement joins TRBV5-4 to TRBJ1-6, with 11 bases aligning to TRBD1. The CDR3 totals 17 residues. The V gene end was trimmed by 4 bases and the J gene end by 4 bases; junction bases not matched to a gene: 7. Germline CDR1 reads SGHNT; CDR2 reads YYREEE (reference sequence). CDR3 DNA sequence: TGTGCCAGCAGCCCTGGACAGGGGGCCCAGTATAATTCACCCCTCCACTTT. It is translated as CASSPGQGAQYNSPLHF.

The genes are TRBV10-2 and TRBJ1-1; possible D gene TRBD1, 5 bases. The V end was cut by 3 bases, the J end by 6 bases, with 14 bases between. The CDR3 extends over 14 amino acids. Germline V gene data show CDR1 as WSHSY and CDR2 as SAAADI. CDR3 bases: TGCGCCAGCAGTGACCGGTGGGCGGGGCCTGAAGCTTTCTTT. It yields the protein CASSDRWAGPEAFF.

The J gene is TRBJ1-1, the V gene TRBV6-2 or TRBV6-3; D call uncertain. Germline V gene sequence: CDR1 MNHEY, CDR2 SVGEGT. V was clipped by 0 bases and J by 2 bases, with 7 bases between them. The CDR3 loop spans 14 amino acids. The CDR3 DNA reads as TGTGCCAGCAGTTACTCTCGCAGAAACACTGAAGCTTTCTTT. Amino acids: CASSYSRRNTEAFF.

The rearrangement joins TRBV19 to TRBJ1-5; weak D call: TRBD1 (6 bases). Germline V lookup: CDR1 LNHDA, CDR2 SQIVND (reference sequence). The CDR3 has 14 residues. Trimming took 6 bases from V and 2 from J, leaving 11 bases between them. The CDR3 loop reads CASRKAGGNQPQHF. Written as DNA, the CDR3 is TGTGCCAGTAGAAAGGCAGGGGGCAATCAGCCCCAGCATTTT.

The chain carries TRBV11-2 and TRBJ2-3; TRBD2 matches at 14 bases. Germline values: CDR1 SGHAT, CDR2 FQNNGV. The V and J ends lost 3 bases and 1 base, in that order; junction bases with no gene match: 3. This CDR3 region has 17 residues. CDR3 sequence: CASSFRLAGGGTDTQYF. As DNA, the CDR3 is TGTGCCAGCAGCTTTAGACTAGCGGGGGGGGGCACAGATACGCAGTATTTT.

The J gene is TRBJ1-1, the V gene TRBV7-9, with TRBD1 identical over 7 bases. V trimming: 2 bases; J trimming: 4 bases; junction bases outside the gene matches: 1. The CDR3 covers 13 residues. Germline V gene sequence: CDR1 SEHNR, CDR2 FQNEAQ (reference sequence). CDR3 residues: CASSLRQGTEAFF. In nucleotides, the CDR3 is TGTGCCAGCAGCTTACGACAGGGCACTGAAGCTTTCTTT.

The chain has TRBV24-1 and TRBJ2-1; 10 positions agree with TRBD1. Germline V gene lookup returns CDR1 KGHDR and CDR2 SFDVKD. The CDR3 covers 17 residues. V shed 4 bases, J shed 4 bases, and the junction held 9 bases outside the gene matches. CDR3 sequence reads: CATSERGQGGLYNEQFF. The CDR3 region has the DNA TGTGCCACCAGTGAACGCGGACAGGGGGGGTTGTACAATGAGCAGTTCTTC.

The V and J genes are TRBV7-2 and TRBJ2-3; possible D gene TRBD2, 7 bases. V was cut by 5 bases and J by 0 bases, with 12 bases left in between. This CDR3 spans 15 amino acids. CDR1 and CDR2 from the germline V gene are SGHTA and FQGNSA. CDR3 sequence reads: CASSPGGRSTDTQYF. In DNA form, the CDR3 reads TGTGCCAGCAGCCCCGGGGGGCGGAGCACAGATACGCAGTATTTT.

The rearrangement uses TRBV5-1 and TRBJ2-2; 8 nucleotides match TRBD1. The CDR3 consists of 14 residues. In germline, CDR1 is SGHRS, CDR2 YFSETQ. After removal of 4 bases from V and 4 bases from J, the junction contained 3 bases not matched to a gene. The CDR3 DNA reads TGCGCCAGCAGCCTAGGACAGGGCACCGGGGAGCTGTTTTTT. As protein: CASSLGQGTGELFF.

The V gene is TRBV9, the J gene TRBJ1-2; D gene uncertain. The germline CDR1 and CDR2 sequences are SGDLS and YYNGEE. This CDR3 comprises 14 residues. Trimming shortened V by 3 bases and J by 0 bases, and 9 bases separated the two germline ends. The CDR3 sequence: CASSGVSSNYGYTF. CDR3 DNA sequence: TGTGCCAGCAGCGGAGTATCATCTAACTATGGCTACACCTTC.

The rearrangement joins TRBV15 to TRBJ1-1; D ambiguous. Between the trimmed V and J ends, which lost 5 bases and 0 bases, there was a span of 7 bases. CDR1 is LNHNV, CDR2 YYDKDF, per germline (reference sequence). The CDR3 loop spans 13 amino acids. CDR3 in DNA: TGTGCCACCAGCCCAGGCCTGAACACTGAAGCTTTCTTT. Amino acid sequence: CATSPGLNTEAFF.

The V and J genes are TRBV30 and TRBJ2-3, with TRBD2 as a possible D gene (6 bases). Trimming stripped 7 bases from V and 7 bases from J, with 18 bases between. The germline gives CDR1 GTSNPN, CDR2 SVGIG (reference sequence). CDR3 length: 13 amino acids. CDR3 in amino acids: CASTGKAGHTQYF. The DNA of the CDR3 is TGTGCCTCCACTGGGAAGGCGGGACATACGCAGTATTTT. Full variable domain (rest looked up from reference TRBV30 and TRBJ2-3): SQTIHQWPATLVQPVGSPLSLECTVEGTSNPNLYWYRQAAGRGLQLLFYSVGIGQISSEVPQNLSASRPQDRQFILSSKKLLLSDSGFYLCASTGKAGHTQYFGPGTRLTVL.

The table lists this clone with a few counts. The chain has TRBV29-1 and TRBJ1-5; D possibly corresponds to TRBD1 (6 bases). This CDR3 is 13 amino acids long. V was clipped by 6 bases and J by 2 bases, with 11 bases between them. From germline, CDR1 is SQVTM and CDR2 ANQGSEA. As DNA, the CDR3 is TGCAGCGTCCTGGACAGCGGCAATCAGCCCCAGCATTTT. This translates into CSVLDSGNQPQHF.

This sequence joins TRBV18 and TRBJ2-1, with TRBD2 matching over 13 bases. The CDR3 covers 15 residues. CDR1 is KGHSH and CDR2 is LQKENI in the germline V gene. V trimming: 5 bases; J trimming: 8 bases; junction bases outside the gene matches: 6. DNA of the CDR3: TGTGCCAGCTCAACGGGACTAGCGGGGACGTATGAGCAGTTCTTC. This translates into CASSTGLAGTYEQFF.

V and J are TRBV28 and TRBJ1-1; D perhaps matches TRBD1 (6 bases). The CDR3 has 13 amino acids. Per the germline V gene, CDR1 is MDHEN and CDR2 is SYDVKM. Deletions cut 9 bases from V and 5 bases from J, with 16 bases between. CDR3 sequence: CASSPPGETEAFF. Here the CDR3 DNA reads TGTGCCAGTTCTCCTCCAGGGGAGACTGAAGCTTTCTTT.

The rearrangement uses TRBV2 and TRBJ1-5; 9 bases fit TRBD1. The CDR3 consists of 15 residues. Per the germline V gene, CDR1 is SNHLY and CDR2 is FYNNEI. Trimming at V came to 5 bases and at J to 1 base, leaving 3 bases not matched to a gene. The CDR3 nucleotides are TGTGCCAGCAGTCCGGACAGGGGAAGCAATCAGCCCCAGCATTTT. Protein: CASSPDRGSNQPQHF.

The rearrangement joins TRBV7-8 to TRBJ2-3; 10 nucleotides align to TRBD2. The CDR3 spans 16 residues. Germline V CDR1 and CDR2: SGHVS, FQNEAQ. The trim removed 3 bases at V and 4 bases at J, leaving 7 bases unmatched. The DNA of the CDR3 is TGTGCCAGCAGCTTTCTTAGCGGGGGGACGTCAGATACGCAGTATTTT. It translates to CASSFLSGGTSDTQYF.